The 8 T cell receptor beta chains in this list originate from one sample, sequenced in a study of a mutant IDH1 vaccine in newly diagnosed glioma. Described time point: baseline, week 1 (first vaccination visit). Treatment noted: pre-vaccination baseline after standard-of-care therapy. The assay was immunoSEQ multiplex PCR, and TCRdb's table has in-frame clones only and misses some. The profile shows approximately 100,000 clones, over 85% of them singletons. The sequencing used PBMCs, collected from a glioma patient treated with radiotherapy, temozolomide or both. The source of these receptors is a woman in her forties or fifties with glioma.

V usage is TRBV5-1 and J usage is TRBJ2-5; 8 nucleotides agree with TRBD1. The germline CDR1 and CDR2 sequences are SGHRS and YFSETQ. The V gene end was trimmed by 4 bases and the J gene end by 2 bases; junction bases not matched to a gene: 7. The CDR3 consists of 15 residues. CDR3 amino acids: CASSGGQGPQETQYF. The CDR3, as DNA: TGCGCCAGCAGCGGTGGACAGGGCCCTCAAGAGACCCAGTACTTC.

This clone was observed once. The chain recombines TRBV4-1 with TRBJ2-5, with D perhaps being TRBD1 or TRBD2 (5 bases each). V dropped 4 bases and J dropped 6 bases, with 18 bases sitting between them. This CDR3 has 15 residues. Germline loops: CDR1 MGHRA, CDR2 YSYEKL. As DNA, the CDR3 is TGCGCCAGCAGCCGACCCGAGGGGCGGTTGAAGACCCAGTACTTC. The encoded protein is CASSRPEGRLKTQYF.

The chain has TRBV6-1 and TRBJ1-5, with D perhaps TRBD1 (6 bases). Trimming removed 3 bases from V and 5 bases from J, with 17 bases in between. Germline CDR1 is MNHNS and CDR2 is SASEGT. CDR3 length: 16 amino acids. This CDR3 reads CASSDMIYRVDQPQHF. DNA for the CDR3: TGTGCCAGCAGTGACATGATCTACAGGGTCGATCAGCCCCAGCATTTT.

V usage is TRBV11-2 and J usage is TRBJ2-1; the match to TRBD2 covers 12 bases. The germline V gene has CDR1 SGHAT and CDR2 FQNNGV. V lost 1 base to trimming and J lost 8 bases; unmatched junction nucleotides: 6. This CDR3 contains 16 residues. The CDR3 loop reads CASSLGSSGRADEQFF. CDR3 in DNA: TGTGCCAGCAGCTTAGGGTCTAGCGGGAGGGCCGATGAGCAGTTCTTC.

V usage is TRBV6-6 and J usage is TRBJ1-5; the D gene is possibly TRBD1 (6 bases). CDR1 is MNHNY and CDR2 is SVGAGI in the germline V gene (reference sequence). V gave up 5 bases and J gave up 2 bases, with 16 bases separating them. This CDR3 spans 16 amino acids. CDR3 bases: TGTGCCAGCAGTGGGACGGGGGGGCGAGGCAATCAGCCCCAGCATTTT. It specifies CASSGTGGRGNQPQHF.

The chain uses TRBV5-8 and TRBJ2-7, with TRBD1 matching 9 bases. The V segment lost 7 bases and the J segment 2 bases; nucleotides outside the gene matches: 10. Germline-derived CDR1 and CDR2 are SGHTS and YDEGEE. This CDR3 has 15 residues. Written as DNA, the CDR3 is TGTGCCAGCCGATTGACAGGGGGTATAACCTACGAGCAGTACTTC. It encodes CASRLTGGITYEQYF.

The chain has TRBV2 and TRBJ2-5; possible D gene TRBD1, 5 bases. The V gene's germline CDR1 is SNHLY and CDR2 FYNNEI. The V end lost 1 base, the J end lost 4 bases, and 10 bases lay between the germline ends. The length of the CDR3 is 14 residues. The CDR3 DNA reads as TGTGCCAGCAGTGAAGGGTGGGGCCGAGAGACCCAGTACTTC. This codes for CASSEGWGRETQYF.

CDR3 bases: TGTGCCATCAGTGAGTCTGGGACAGGGGGCCGCGATGAAAAACTGTTTTTT. Translated, it gives CAISESGTGGRDEKLFF. V gene TRBV10-3 combines with J gene TRBJ1-4; 12 bases are shared with TRBD1. Per germline, CDR1 ENHRY and CDR2 SYGVKD. The V gene end was trimmed by 0 bases and the J gene end by 6 bases; junction bases not matched to a gene: 5. The CDR3 covers 17 residues.